The 15 T cell receptor beta chains given below trace back to one sample, sequenced in a study of post-analysis software for immune sequencing data. For these TCRs, the target antigens are not known. TCR beta cDNA libraries had unique molecular identifiers. Using its own MiXCR run on the PCR reads, TCRdb lists one record per CDR3 protein. This sample has about 200,000 distinct CDR3 sequences, with 29% found just once. The study's findings and limits: TRBV5-6, TRBV5-1 and TRBV20-1 were among four to six TRBV segments more frequent in patients than controls.

Sample: blood. The source of these receptors is a girl under 18 with multiple sclerosis.

This clonotype has ten or more counts. The chain has TRBV5-1 and TRBJ2-5; weak D call: TRBD1 (5 bases). CDR1 is SGHRS and CDR2 is YFSETQ in the germline V gene. The CDR3 is made up of 13 amino acids. Trimming shortened V by 4 bases and J by 1 base, and 8 bases separated the two germline ends. The CDR3 sequence is CASSVTVQETQYF. The CDR3 DNA reads TGCGCCAGCAGCGTGACAGTCCAAGAGACCCAGTACTTC.

There are a few counts of this clonotype. This sequence joins TRBV3-1 and TRBJ2-5; 8 bases agree with TRBD1. This CDR3 is 18 amino acids long. The V gene end was trimmed by 0 bases and the J gene end by 1 base; junction bases not matched to a gene: 10. CDR1 is LGHDT and CDR2 is YNNKEL in the germline V gene (reference sequence). The CDR3 DNA sequence: TGTGCCAGCAGCCAAGACGAGGTCGGACAGGGCGCCCAAGAGACCCAGTACTTC. This gives the protein CASSQDEVGQGAQETQYF.

The gene calls are TRBV7-9 and TRBJ1-2, with 9 bases fitting TRBD1. This CDR3 is 13 amino acids long. Germline CDR1 reads SEHNR; CDR2 reads FQNEAQ (reference sequence). J lost 10 bases, V lost 4 bases, and 7 bases had no gene match. The CDR3, as DNA: TGTGCCAGCAGCTCCGGGACAGGGAGTTTCTACACCTTC. Amino acids: CASSSGTGSFYTF.

The table lists this clonotype with a few counts. The chain combines TRBV6-2 or TRBV6-3 with TRBJ1-1; perhaps TRBD1 as D (6 bases). Germline CDR1 and CDR2: MNHEY and SVGEGT. This CDR3 contains 13 residues. V lost 8 bases, J lost 2 bases, and 12 bases lay in between. The CDR3 sequence is CASRGGRNTEAFF. The CDR3 coding sequence is TGTGCCAGCCGGGGGGGCAGAAACACTGAAGCTTTCTTT.

This sequence joins TRBV12-5 and TRBJ2-3; D gene unclear. Germline lookup yields CDR1 LGHNT and CDR2 FRNRAP. The CDR3 is 11 residues long. The V end lost 1 base, the J end lost 5 bases, and 1 base lay between the germline ends. Here the CDR3 DNA reads TGTGCTAGTGGTTTGGAAGATACGCAGTATTTT. It codes for CASGLEDTQYF.

This clonotype was seen ten or more times. The chain links TRBV12-3 or TRBV12-4 to TRBJ2-1; no definite D call. CDR3 length: 13 residues. V dropped 3 bases and J dropped 8 bases, with 11 bases sitting between them. CDR3 in DNA: TGTGCCAGCAGTTTTTCCTCCTCTGATGAGCAGTTCTTC. Its translation is CASSFSSSDEQFF.

As regards this clonotype: Just one base apart from a much larger clone, this may be a read error. This sequence joins TRBV24-1 and TRBJ2-3; D possibly uses TRBD1 or TRBD2 (5 bases each). Germline V gives CDR1 KGHDR, CDR2 SFDVKD. The CDR3 loop spans 14 amino acids. The CDR3 spells CATSAGQNTDTRYF. CDR3 DNA: TGTGCCACCAGTGCGGGGCAGAACACAGATACGCGGTATTTT.

The CDR3 DNA is TGTGCCTGCACTGAGGCAGACTCCTACGAGCAGTACTTC. This gives the protein CACTEADSYEQYF. The rearrangement links TRBV2 to TRBJ2-7; no clear D gene. V lost 11 bases and J 0 bases, leaving 14 bases between the germline ends. The CDR3 runs 13 residues. CDR1 is SNHLY and CDR2 is FYNNEI in the germline V gene.

This clonotype was detected ten times or more. This chain uses TRBV29-1 with TRBJ1-2; tentatively, D is TRBD1 (5 bases). Trimming stripped 7 bases from V and 6 bases from J, with 27 bases between. This CDR3 comprises 16 residues. Germline lookup yields CDR1 SQVTM and CDR2 ANQGSEA. CDR3 protein: CSANTPRRGGRDGYTF. CDR3 DNA sequence: TGCAGCGCTAATACCCCGAGGAGGGGTGGAAGGGATGGCTACACCTTC.

DNA for the CDR3: TGTGCCAGCAGCTTGCTGGTGGGACTAGCGGGAGTATCCTCTAGGTACGAGCAGTACTTC. It specifies CASSLLVGLAGVSSRYEQYF. V gene TRBV5-6 combines with J gene TRBJ2-5; TRBD2 matches at 14 bases. The J call is uncertain, as TRBJ2-7 better fits the DNA end. CDR1 is SGHDT, CDR2 YYEEEE, per germline. CDR3 length: 20 residues.

The count of this clonotype is one. A much larger clone lies a single base off, so this may be a read error. The V and J genes are TRBV29-1 and TRBJ1-2; no clear D. The CDR3 has 12 residues. V was shortened by 4 bases and J by 7 bases, with 13 bases between the two germline ends. Germline V gene lookup returns CDR1 SQVTM and CDR2 ANQGSEA. Here the CDR3 reads CSVGWRAAGYTF. In DNA form, the CDR3 reads TGCAGCGTTGGGTGGCGGGCGGCTGGCTACACCTTC. Supplemented by reference TRBV29-1 and TRBJ1-2, the full variable domain reads SAVISQKPSRDICQRGTSLTIQCQVDSQVTMMFWYRQQPGQSLTLIATANQGSEATYESGFVIDKFPISRPNLTFSTLTVSNMSPEDSSIYLCSVGWRAAGYTFGSGTRLTVV.

This clonotype was observed a few times. The V and J genes are TRBV6-6 and TRBJ2-4; 8 bases are shared with TRBD1. Germline CDR1 MNHNY, CDR2 SVGAGI (reference sequence). The CDR3 contains 15 residues. With 7 bases clipped from V and 2 bases from J, the junction kept 7 bases outside the gene matches. The CDR3 DNA sequence: TGTGCCAGCACCAACCAGGGGGCTACCAAAAACATTCAGTACTTC. Its protein is CASTNQGATKNIQYF.

The gene calls are TRBV29-1 and TRBJ1-1; no clear D. The germline V and J ends were trimmed by 7 bases and 1 base, with 13 bases remaining between them. The V gene's germline CDR1 is SQVTM and CDR2 ANQGSEA. The CDR3 length is 13 residues. The CDR3 region has the DNA TGCAGCGGCCTTTTCGGTCCGAACACTGAAGCTTTCTTT. Translated, it gives CSGLFGPNTEAFF. Looking up the rest from reference TRBV29-1 and TRBJ1-1 gives the full variable domain: SAVISQKPSRDICQRGTSLTIQCQVDSQVTMMFWYRQQPGQSLTLIATANQGSEATYESGFVIDKFPISRPNLTFSTLTVSNMSPEDSSIYLCSGLFGPNTEAFFGQGTRLTVV.

This clonotype has at least ten counts. The chain combines TRBV20-1 with TRBJ1-4; D gene uncertain. Looked up from germline, CDR1 is DFQATT and CDR2 is SNEGSKA (reference sequence). With 3 bases removed from V and 8 bases from J, the gap between germline ends came to 13 bases. This CDR3 has 13 residues. In nucleotides, the CDR3 is TGCAGTGCTAGGGGAAGGGCAGGCGAAAAACTGTTTTTT. Protein product: CSARGRAGEKLFF.

At least ten counts were recorded for this clonotype. The J gene is TRBJ2-7, the V gene TRBV12-3 or TRBV12-4; no definite D call. This CDR3 comprises 17 residues. V was clipped by 2 bases and J by 7 bases, with 24 bases between them. CDR3 in amino acids: CASSLYFTAERVGEQYF. CDR3 sequence (DNA): TGTGCCAGCAGTTTATATTTCACAGCCGAACGTGTGGGGGAGCAGTACTTC.